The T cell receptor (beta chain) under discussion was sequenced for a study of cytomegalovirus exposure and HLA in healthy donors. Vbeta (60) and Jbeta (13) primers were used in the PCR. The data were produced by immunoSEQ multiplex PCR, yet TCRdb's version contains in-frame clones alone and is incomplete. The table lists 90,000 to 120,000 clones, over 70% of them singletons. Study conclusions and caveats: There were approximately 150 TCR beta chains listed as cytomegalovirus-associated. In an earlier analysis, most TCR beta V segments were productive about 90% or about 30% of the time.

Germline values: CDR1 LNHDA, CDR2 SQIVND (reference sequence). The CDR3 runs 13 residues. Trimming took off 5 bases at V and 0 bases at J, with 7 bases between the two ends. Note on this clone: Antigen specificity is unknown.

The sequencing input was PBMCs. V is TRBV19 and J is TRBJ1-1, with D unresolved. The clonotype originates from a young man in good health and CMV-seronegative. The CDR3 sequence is CASSYGMNTEAFF. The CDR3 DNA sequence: TGTGCCAGTAGTTATGGCATGAACACTGAAGCTTTCTTT.